This T cell receptor beta chain is from a study of T cell responses to AZD1222 COVID-19 vaccine listed by TCRdb under 2021. For context, the study as a whole: AZD1222 recipients whose second dose came at about 4 weeks and those whose second dose came at about 12 weeks were combined into one group, since spike-specific TCR depth and breadth did not differ between the two schedules. A total of approximately 250 trial participants underwent TCR sequencing, of whom some 200 had received two doses of AZD1222 and 26 had received two doses of the MenACWY control vaccine. Trial participants were enrolled by age into subgroups of 18-55, 56-69 and 70-plus years, and about 150, 27 and 61 TCR-sequenced participants, respectively, were included in these subgroups.

Beyond this particular receptor, the publication reports: Conclusions about previously exposed vaccinees were limited because only 6 or 7 AZD1222 recipients were SARS-CoV-2 seropositive at baseline. Reportedly, almost half of the unique spike-specific TCRs recognized epitopes lying outside the regions that are mutated in the B.1.351 and B.1.1.7 variants. Because no day 14 peak-response samples were available, repertoires were characterized only after the peak T cell response. After two AZD1222 doses, both the breadth and the depth of spike-specific TCRs were significantly higher than at day 0 and than in MenACWY recipients. Participants were mostly white British, with more females than males. The authors suggested clonal diversity may have been underestimated. The 56-69-year group was small, and its depth increase did not reach significance, likely because of low power. CD4 TCRs associated with the vaccine covered the entire spike protein, and the dominant responses were in regions 160-218 and 743-854.

This sample's time point label indicates: baseline before first vaccination. Samples from vaccinated people were obtained from the UK trials COV001 and COV002, which included a single-blind randomized controlled phase 2/3 trial of AZD1222 (ChAdOx1 nCoV-19) in healthy adults. For TCRbeta chain sequencing, PBMC samples were collected from trial participants at day 0 and at day 28 after the second dose. The CDR3 regions of human TCRbeta chains were analyzed by immunosequencing. For the original study's pipeline: TCRs in the repertoires were compared against a reference library of SARS-CoV-2-specific TCRs that had been generated with the MIRA antigen-specificity platform. Breadth was defined as the fraction of unique TCRs that were SARS-CoV-2-associated, and depth was defined as the fraction of total T cells that were SARS-CoV-2-associated. Using the MIRA data, each spike-specific TCR was mapped to the spike region that the TCR reacts to and placed in a CD4 or CD8 class. Log10-transformed breadth and depth values were compared by one-way ANOVA with Sidak's multiple comparisons tests. TCRdb took this table from immuneACCESS and kept in-frame rearrangements with V and J called. Such tables lack part of the clones; where checked against another copy, unresolved V genes explain under half of the gap, and the rest is unexplained. The DNA was the basis for D and trimming; V, J and clone size are from that table. In this sample the table shows about 110,000 clones, around 92% of which occur a single time. The top ten clonotypes cover 5.5% to 8% of the sample.

This clone was recorded once. Which antigen it targets is not known. Per-nucleotide qualities are absent, and no much larger clonotype sits a single base away. Between the V and J ends, shortened by 3 bases and 8 bases respectively, the junction contains 10 bases. CDR3 length: 12 amino acids, cysteine to phenylalanine. Left in the record is the CDR3 DNA by itself, 36 bases read in frame from the first base. The sample was peripheral blood, taken on day 0 of AZD1222 vaccination. The origin of this receptor is an adult in good health. This receptor chain uses TRBV12-3 or TRBV12-4 and TRBJ1-2; TRBD1 is perhaps the D gene, given 6 matching bases. The sequenced DNA is TGTGCCAGCAGTTTCGGGGGCCGCGGCTACACCTTC. Translated, it reads CASSFGGRGYTF.